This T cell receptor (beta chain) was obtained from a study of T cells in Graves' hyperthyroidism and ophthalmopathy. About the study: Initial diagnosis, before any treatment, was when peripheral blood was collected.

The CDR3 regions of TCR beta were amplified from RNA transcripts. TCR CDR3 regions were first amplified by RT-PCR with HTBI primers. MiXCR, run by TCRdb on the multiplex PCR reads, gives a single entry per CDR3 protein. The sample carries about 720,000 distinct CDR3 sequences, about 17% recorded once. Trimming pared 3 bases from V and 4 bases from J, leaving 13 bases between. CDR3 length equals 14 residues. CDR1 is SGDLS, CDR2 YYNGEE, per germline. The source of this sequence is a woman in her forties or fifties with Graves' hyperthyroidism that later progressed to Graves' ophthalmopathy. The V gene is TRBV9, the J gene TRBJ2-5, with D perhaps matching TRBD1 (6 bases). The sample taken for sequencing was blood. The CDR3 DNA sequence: TGTGCCAGCAGCGATCCAGGGGTACGAGAGACCCAGTACTTC. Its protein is CASSDPGVRETQYF.